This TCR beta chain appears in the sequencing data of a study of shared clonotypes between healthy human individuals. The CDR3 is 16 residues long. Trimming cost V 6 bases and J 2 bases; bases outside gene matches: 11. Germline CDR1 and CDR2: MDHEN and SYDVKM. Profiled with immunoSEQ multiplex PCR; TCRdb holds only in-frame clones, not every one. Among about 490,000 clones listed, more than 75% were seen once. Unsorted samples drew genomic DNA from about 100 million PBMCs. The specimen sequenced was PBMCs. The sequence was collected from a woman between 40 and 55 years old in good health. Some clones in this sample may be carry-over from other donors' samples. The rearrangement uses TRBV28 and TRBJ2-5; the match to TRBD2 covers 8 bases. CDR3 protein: CASSPIAGRWQETQYF. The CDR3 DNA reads TGTGCCAGCAGCCCCATAGCGGGAAGGTGGCAAGAGACCCAGTACTTC.